The 6 T cell receptor beta chains reported below all come from one sample, sequenced in a study of CD8 T cells in Susac syndrome. After extraction with the RNeasy kit, about 0.5 to 1 ug of the RNA was reverse transcribed using random hexamers. TCRdb re-called the immunoSEQ multiplex PCR reads with MiXCR, one entry per CDR3 protein. This table holds hundreds of thousands of distinct CDR3 sequences, almost 85% found once. Material for sequencing was CD8+ T cells from PBMCs. The receptors here all came from a human donor with multiple sclerosis.

This clonotype was seen only once. The chain has TRBV20-1 and TRBJ1-1; TRBD1 might be the D (6 bases). CDR1 and CDR2 (germline): DFQATT, SNEGSKA (reference sequence). V lost 7 bases, J lost 1 base, and 10 bases lay in between. The CDR3 contains 12 residues. CDR3 protein: CSVPTGNTEAFF. CDR3 DNA: TGCAGTGTCCCGACAGGGAACACTGAAGCTTTCTTT.

This clonotype was seen more than once but under ten times. The V and J genes are TRBV4-1 and TRBJ1-2, with D tentatively TRBD1 (5 bases). V lost 0 bases, J lost 4 bases, and 9 bases lay in between. Germline lookup yields CDR1 MGHRA and CDR2 YSYEKL. The CDR3 has 14 amino acids. CDR3 amino acids: CASSQDDSTYGYTF. The DNA of the CDR3 is TGCGCCAGCAGCCAAGATGACAGCACCTATGGCTACACCTTC.

The chain is built from TRBV11-1 and TRBJ2-1, with 8 bases fitting TRBD1. The germline V gene encodes CDR1 SGHAT and CDR2 FQDESV (reference sequence). CDR3 length: 13 residues. V trimming: 4 bases; J trimming: 9 bases; junction bases outside the gene matches: 5. The CDR3 region has the DNA TGTGCCAGCAGCTCGACAGGGGATCGTGAGCAGTTCTTC. Its protein product is CASSSTGDREQFF.

The chain combines TRBV15 with TRBJ2-1, with a tentative D call TRBD1 (6 bases). Germline V lookup: CDR1 LNHNV, CDR2 YYDKDF (reference sequence). Between the trimmed V and J ends, which lost 0 bases and 8 bases, there was a span of 17 bases. The length of the CDR3 is 16 residues. The CDR3 sequence is CATSRDGARGGDEQFF. The CDR3 DNA reads TGTGCCACCAGCAGAGATGGGGCCAGGGGCGGAGATGAGCAGTTCTTC.

J is TRBJ1-2 and V is TRBV28, with D tentatively TRBD1 (6 bases). V lost 1 base to trimming and J lost 4 bases, with 22 bases between them. The CDR3 runs to 18 residues. CDR1 and CDR2 from the germline V gene are MDHEN and SYDVKM. The CDR3 DNA is TGTGCCAGCAGTTTATCCAACAGGGTTTCGAGGGAGAGCTATGGCTACACCTTC. It encodes CASSLSNRVSRESYGYTF.

The chain is built from TRBV4-3 and TRBJ1-1; TRBD1 aligns across 8 bases. This CDR3 spans 17 amino acids. V lost 1 base to trimming and J lost 1 base; unmatched junction nucleotides: 8. Germline V CDR1 and CDR2: LGHNA, YSLEER. The CDR3 bases are TGCGCCAGCAGCCAAGTAGGGCAGGGGGCTGAGAACACTGAAGCTTTCTTT. Translating it yields CASSQVGQGAENTEAFF.